This record looks at one T cell receptor beta chain sequence and its context. The antigen is not known. These data come from a study of cytomegalovirus exposure and HLA in healthy donors. Study results and limitations: The study labeled 180 or so TCR beta chains cytomegalovirus-associated. Diagnosis of cytomegalovirus status made by the classifier reportedly showed high specificity and sensitivity. A few CMV-associated chains were confirmed in vitro to be specific for CMV antigens.

The J segment lost 8 bases and the V segment lost 4 bases, leaving 16 bases of the junction unmatched. The CDR3 runs 17 residues. Per germline, CDR1 LNHDA and CDR2 SQIVND (reference sequence). The method was immunoSEQ multiplex PCR; TCRdb's version includes in-frame clones alone and lacks a portion of them. Of around 180,000 clones listed, 86% are singletons. The validation cohort, a group of 130 or so subjects, included the donors and was separate from the roughly 670-subject first cohort. The sample taken for sequencing was PBMCs. The TCR was taken from a young woman in good health and CMV-seronegative. The chain carries TRBV19 and TRBJ1-2, with 10 nucleotides matching TRBD1. The CDR3 DNA is TGTGCCAGTAGTACAACCGGGACAGGGGTTGCCCGGAGGGGCTACACCTTC. It codes for CASSTTGTGVARRGYTF. The full variable domain, its missing parts supplied by reference TRBV19 and TRBJ1-2, is DGGITQSPKYLFRKEGQNVTLSCEQNLNHDAMYWYRQDPGQGLRLIYYSQIVNDFQKGDIAEGYSVSREKKESFPLTVTSAQKNPTAFYLCASSTTGTGVARRGYTFGSGTRLTVV.